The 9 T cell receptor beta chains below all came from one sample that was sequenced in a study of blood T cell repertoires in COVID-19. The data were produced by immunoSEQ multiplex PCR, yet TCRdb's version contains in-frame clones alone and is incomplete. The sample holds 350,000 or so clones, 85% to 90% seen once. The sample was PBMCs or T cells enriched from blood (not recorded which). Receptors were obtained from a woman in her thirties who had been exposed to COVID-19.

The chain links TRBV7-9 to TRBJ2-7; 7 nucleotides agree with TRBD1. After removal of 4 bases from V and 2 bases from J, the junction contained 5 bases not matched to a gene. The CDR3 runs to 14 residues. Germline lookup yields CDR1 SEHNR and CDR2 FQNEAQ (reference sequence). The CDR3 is CASSSDREPYEQYF. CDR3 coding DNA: TGTGCCAGCAGCTCCGACAGGGAGCCCTACGAGCAGTACTTC. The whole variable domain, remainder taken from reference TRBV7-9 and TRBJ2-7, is DTGVSQNPRHKITKRGQNVTFRCDPISEHNRLYWYRQTLGQGPEFLTYFQNEAQLEKSRLLSDRFSAERPKGSFSTLEIQRTEQGDSAMYLCASSSDREPYEQYFGPGTRLTVT.

The CDR3 DNA is TGTGCCAGCAGTTCCCAGGGTAATAATTCACCCCTCCACTTT. It translates to CASSSQGNNSPLHF. This sequence joins TRBV6-5 and TRBJ1-6; possibly TRBD1 for D (5 bases). The germline V gene has CDR1 MNHEY and CDR2 SVGAGI. The CDR3 totals 14 residues. Trimming took 4 bases from V and 5 from J, leaving 9 bases between them.

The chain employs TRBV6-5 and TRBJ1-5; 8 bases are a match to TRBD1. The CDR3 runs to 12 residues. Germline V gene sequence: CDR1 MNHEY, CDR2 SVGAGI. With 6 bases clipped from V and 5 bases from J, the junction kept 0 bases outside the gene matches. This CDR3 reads CASRGQDQPQHF. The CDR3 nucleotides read TGTGCCAGCAGGGGACAGGATCAGCCCCAGCATTTT.

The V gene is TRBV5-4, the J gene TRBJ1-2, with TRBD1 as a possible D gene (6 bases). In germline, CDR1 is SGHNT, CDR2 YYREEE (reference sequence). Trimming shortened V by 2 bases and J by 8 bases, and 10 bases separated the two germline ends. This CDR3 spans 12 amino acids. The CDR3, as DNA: TGTGCCAGCAGCTTTACAGGGCTCGGCTACACCTTC. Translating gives CASSFTGLGYTF.

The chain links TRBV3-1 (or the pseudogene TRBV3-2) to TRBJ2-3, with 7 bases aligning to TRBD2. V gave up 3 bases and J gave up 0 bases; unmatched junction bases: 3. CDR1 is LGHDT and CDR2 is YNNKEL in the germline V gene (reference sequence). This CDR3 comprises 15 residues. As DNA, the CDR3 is TGTGCCAGCAGCCATGGGGGAGGGAGCACAGATACGCAGTATTTT. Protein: CASSHGGGSTDTQYF.

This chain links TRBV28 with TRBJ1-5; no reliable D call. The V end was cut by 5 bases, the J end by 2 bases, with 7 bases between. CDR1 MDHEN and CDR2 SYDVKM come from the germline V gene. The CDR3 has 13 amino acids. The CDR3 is CASSRGGNQPQHF. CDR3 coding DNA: TGTGCCAGCAGTAGAGGAGGCAATCAGCCCCAGCATTTT.

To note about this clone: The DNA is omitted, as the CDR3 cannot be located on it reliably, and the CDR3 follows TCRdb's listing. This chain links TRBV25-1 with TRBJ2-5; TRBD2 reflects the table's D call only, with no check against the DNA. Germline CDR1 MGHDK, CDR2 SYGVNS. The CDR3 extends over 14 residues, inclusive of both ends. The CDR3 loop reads CASSTSDYSLTQYF.

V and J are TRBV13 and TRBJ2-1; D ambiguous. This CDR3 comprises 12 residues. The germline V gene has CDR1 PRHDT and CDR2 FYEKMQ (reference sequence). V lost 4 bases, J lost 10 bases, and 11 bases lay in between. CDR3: CASSSGLGEQFF. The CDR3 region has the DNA TGTGCCAGCAGCTCAGGTCTCGGGGAGCAGTTCTTC.

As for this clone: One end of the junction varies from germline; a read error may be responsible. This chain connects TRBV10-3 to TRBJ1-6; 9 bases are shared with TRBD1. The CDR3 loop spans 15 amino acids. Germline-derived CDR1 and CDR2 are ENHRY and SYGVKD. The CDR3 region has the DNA TGTGCCATCACTGAGGGAGGGACAGGGAATTCACCCCTCCACTTT. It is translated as CAITEGGTGNSPLHF.